This T cell receptor (beta chain) was captured by sequencing in a study of cytomegalovirus exposure and HLA in healthy donors (dated by TCRdb to 2017 to 2019). Turning to the overall study: An earlier analysis of several hundred of the donors reported 276 Gb of sequence data and some 110 million unique TCR beta sequences obtained from 150 million to 200 million T cells. An early release that covered around 590 HLA-typed donors contained around 300 gigabases of sequencing data and 75 million to 100 million unique TCR sequences. The genetic ancestry cluster associated with self-reported Caucasian donors included over 65% of the 300 to 450 genotyped donors. The study aimed to test whether cataloging public T cell receptors could reveal signatures of past pathogen exposure. Using immunosequencing, the study profiled T cell repertoires from 500 to 800 subjects and related those repertoires to cytomegalovirus serostatus. A separate validation cohort of roughly 120 different subjects was used in addition to the 666-subject first cohort. To predict cytomegalovirus infection status, the study brought together high-throughput TCR immunosequencing, statistical association of individual TCRs with disease status, and machine learning. In a later analysis, previously published TCR beta repertoires from more than 500 donors were re-analyzed and high-resolution HLA genotyping was added so that TCR occurrence patterns could be studied. The later analysis used no new phenotypic data to find candidate immune exposures, relying instead on TCR beta sequences and their occurrence across donors. An earlier analysis of fewer than 750 of the donors used high-throughput TCR beta sequencing to judge whether each TCR beta V gene segment behaved as functional or pseudogenic. Alongside the repertoire data, information on donor age, sex, ethnicity and CMV serostatus was compiled. A later genetic analysis used genome-wide SNP genotypes for about three fifths of the roughly 700 donors, treating that subset as a discovery cohort. Every repertoire in the discovery cohort had been generated on one and the same sequencing platform. Both class I and class II loci were covered by HLA typing, at four-digit resolution. The number of donors typed differed by locus, with 629-630 for A, B, C, DRB1 and DQB1, around 560 for DQA1, 600 to 610 for DPA1, and over 400 for DPB1. Because of strong linkage in the cohort, roughly five DR-DQ haplotypes were treated as single units for association and clustering. On average, 235,054 unique TCR beta nucleotide sequences were sequenced per donor among about 400 genotyped donors of the cohort, with roughly 18% of those sequences being non-productive. The full study reports these points: According to the authors, the approach could potentially be generalized to other disease states and immunological phenotypes. In the study, 150 to 200 TCR beta chains were listed as associated with cytomegalovirus. Immune exposure information for the cohort was limited to CMV serostatus. Strong co-occurrence of HLA alleles, especially DR and DQ, made assigning TCR associations to individual alleles difficult. A later genetic analysis reported fewer N-insertions in productive TCRs among donors in an Asian-associated ancestry cluster than the roughly 670-donor mean. A further reported finding was that TCR beta sequences accurately predicted the HLA-A and HLA-B alleles for most subjects in the first cohort. A later analysis found that TCR association rates varied across HLA loci, with DRB1 alleles showing the most associated TCRs and HLA-C alleles the fewest. A later analysis associated around 16,000 TCR beta sequences with specific HLA alleles at a false discovery rate of 0.05. The classifier was reported to diagnose cytomegalovirus status with high specificity and sensitivity in both the original cohort and the validation cohort. The cohort was sequenced for TCR beta chains only, and without alpha or paired-chain data the features that could be detected were limited. A later analysis found that most CMV-associated TCR beta chains appeared HLA-restricted, with HLA associations seemingly driven largely by CMV exposure. A later genetic analysis associated a missense DCLRE1C variant with V-gene and J-gene trimming of TCR beta chains, and an independent cohort replicated the association. While some public TCRs were present in many individuals, most TCR sequences turned up only very rarely across donors. Some IMGT-functional V segments, including TRBV6-2 and TRBV6-3, could not be told apart with the 87-base-pair reads, so those segments were excluded. Over 15 rarely observed V segments, including chromosome 9 orphons, were excluded from the earlier analysis of about 610 of the donors because counts were too low. Linkage disequilibrium might explain the correlated functional status among segregating V segments, but an unknown experimental factor could not be excluded. Compared with equally common non-associated chains, HLA-associated TCR beta chains in a later analysis were more clonally expanded and had lower generation probabilities. HLA typing was unavailable for some donors at each locus, so association tests used only the typed subset. The sequencing pipeline was judged likely to have produced a cluster of highly shared sequence variants as a technical artifact. Roughly uniform sequencing depth across donors was assumed in presence/absence analyses, although this assumption may not hold. A few of the identified cytomegalovirus-associated TCR beta chains were confirmed in vitro to be specific for cytomegalovirus antigens. In an earlier analysis of more than 500 of the donors, most TCR beta V segments appeared in productive rearrangements about 87% or about 30% of the time, broadly matching IMGT annotations. Several of the top co-occurrence clusters appeared to be linked to parvovirus B19, influenza, CMV and Epstein-Barr virus, according to a later analysis.

Libraries were built with the immunoSEQ multiplex PCR assay. A mixture of 60 forward primers for TCR Vbeta segments and 13 reverse primers for TCR Jbeta segments was used in the multiplex PCR. Amplification of the CDR3 region of rearranged TCR beta genes was performed with a multiplex PCR assay on genomic DNA. On the Illumina HiSeq System, the amplified TCR beta libraries were sequenced as 87-base-pair reads. Processing in the source paper ran as follows. In a later analysis, tens of millions of unique TCR beta chains were counted across the roughly 610 repertoires, and roughly 10 million of these chains were shared by at least two donors. A nearest-neighbor algorithm error-corrected the raw reads and collapsed the reads into unique sequences, merging closely related sequences to remove PCR and sequencing errors. Alignment of CDR3 sequences to IMGT reference sequences was used to assign V, D and J gene segments. For a sequence to be retained, at least a six-nucleotide match to both a V gene segment and a J gene segment was required. Rearrangements were called productive when the CDR3 lacked stop codons and stayed in frame with V and J; all others were non-productive. Following IMGT convention, CDR3 was defined as the stretch from the second conserved V-encoded cysteine to the conserved J-encoded phenylalanine. Sequences without an unambiguous match to a single V gene segment were excluded from the earlier analysis of about 630 of the donors. In an earlier analysis of almost 600 of the donors, a V segment was called functional when productive rearrangements were above 56.7%, and segregating when the standard deviation between donors exceeded 5%. A statistical classification framework was built for diagnosing cytomegalovirus status from the catalog of TCR beta chain sequences. In a later analysis, V and J genes were assigned by comparing TCR nucleotide sequences against IMGT/GENE-DB human TR gene sequences. In a later analysis, CDR3 sequences and most-parsimonious VDJ recombination scenarios were assigned using the TCRdist pipeline. In a later analysis, each TCR beta chain was defined by its CDR3 amino acid sequence together with its V-gene family, and reads without a unique V-gene family were excluded. A later analysis removed 592 highly shared, low-generation-probability nucleotide sequences to deal with suspected cross-contamination and a sequencing artifact. In a later analysis, a clonal expansion index was calculated for each public chain from normalized within-repertoire ranks of inferred template counts. Generation probabilities in a later analysis came from a VDJ recombination model fitted to out-of-frame rearrangements, and those results were checked against IGoR. In a later analysis, hypergeometric tests were used to score TCR-TCR, TCR-HLA and TCR-CMV co-occurrence, with a repertoire-size bias correction applied to TCR pairs. False discovery rates were estimated in a later analysis by permuting HLA or CMV assignments 20 times. In a later analysis, co-occurring TCRs were grouped with DBSCAN, and TCRdist sequence similarity was added when clustering was performed within HLA-allele-positive subsets. Repertoires with fewer than 30,000 or more than 120,000 public chains were left out of co-occurrence clustering, as were five repertoires with anomalous nucleotide sharing. The table comes from immuneACCESS by way of TCRdb, which keeps in-frame sequences with V and J called. Part of the clones is missing from these tables; in studies checked, under half for an unresolved V gene and the rest for unknown reasons. Clone size and V and J calls were adopted from that table, with D and trimming inferred from the DNA. This sample has 100,000 or so clones in its table, and roughly four fifths of those were observed once. Together, the top ten hold about 10% of the sample.

The cohort was made up of roughly 670 healthy bone marrow donors. All cohort members were sampled while nominally healthy, although unrecorded immune exposures were likely present. The donor tested CMV seronegative and was one of the 352 seronegative cohort members. Every donor gave a peripheral blood sample, and the peripheral blood mononuclear cells from that sample were used for TCR beta sequencing. Genomic DNA extraction from the blood cell samples was performed with the Qiagen DNeasy Blood Extraction Kit. A word on this clone: Which antigen it targets is not known. Base qualities are not recorded, but no much larger clone differs from it by a single base. The sample holds other DNA sequences that translate to the same CDR3.

For CDR1 and CDR2, the germline V gene lists MNHNS and SASEGT. The V end gives up 5 bases and the J end 2 bases, leaving 7 bases in the junction not matched to a gene. Its CDR3 holds 15 amino acids, cysteine through phenylalanine. Kept here is only the CDR3 DNA, which spans 45 bases and is read in frame from base 1. Sequencing input: PBMCs. The clonotype comes from a man between 50 and 59 years old in good health and CMV-seronegative. Recombination linked TRBV6-1 to TRBJ2-3; 7 bases in between match TRBD2. CDR3 region: CASSMRGGATDTQYF. Read as DNA, the sequence is TGTGCCAGCAGTATGCGCGGGGGAGCCACAGATACGCAGTATTTT.